This TCR beta chain is drawn from a study of T cells after yellow fever vaccination (dated by TCRdb to about 2019). Background for the entire study: Libraries from fractions with low cell numbers were prepared with the SMART-Seq v4 Ultra Low Input RNA kit. To follow T-cell clones before and after primary and booster YFV17D yellow fever vaccination, bulk TCR alpha and beta repertoires were sequenced over time. Two healthy male donors, one aged 18 to 29 and one aged 30 to 40 years, made up the cohort. Blood was collected at multiple timepoints before and after primary and secondary immunization, and bulk PBMC replicates and cell subsets were isolated. Study-wide conclusions, independent of this receptor: Computational filtering was required because FACS-sorted repertoires could contain abundant contaminating clonotypes from the bulk population. The secondary T-cell response was weaker than the primary response but faster, peaking on day 5 instead of day 15. Only a couple of donors were included in the study, so the extent to which the findings can be generalized is limited. A small fraction of clonotypes showed up in both the CD4 and CD8 compartments, probably as a result of convergent recombination. After the booster, most clones that had expanded after primary vaccination were detected again (approximately 97% of CD4 and roughly 86% of CD8), suggesting broad maintenance of memory.

Germline trimming: 6 bases from V, 5 bases from J; junction bases outside gene matches: 6. The CDR3 sequence holds 14 residues, the cysteine and phenylalanine included. Solely the CDR3 DNA is kept, with 42 bases framed from the first base. The germline V gene gives CDR1 as SQVTM and CDR2 as ANQGSEA. The sample was run on an Illumina NovaSeq 6000. Synthesis of TCR cDNA relied on 5'RACE template switching, a step that introduced a universal primer site along with unique molecular identifiers. cDNA synthesis was primed from both the TCR alpha and TCR beta constant segments. Libraries were amplified in two PCR steps, with sample barcodes and sequencing adapters added in the second step. Sequencing of libraries was done on Illumina HiSeq 2500 (2x100 bp) or NovaSeq (2x150 bp). Processing in the source paper ran as follows. Demultiplexing of reads and collapsing into UMI consensus sequences were performed with MIGEC, and V(D)J alignment was carried out with MiXCR. Vaccine-responding clonotypes were defined with edgeR using replicate PBMC samples, requiring FDR below 0.01 and a log2 fold change above 5 up to day 15. Bulk clonotypes were assigned CD4 or CD8 identity according to which sequenced CD4 or CD8 repertoire held them at higher abundance. The public reads were quality trimmed at Q25 with fastp and then assembled into clones with MiXCR by TCRdb, keeping productive beta chains. Rows with one shared CDR3 protein collapse into an entry with the most common genes and DNA. These V and J calls originate from TCRdb's pipeline instead of the authors' own analysis. The sample records hundreds of thousands of distinct CDR3 sequences, around 4% of which are singletons. The ten largest make up less than 25% of the sample.

Reading the label with the study, this specimen's treatment or condition is: live attenuated yellow fever vaccine strain. At each blood-draw timepoint, two biological replicates of bulk PBMCs were collected. A standard Ficoll-Paque protocol was used to isolate PBMCs from peripheral blood. RNA was extracted with TriZol from bulk PBMCs, CD4 and CD8 fractions, and dextramer-positive and dextramer-negative fractions. This clonotype was detected many times. Its antigen target is currently unknown. Per-base quality was not reported, and no clone a single base away is much larger than it. The sequences come from PBMCs, collected on the day of the yellow fever booster vaccination. The TCR sequence derives from a man between 18 and 35 years old who received the YFV17D yellow fever vaccine. Recombination joined TRBV29-1 with TRBJ2-3, with 12 junctional bases fitting TRBD1. In nucleotides, the sequence is TGCAGCGTCACCGGGACAGGGGGCGGAGATACGCAGTATTTT. This encodes CSVTGTGGGDTQYF.